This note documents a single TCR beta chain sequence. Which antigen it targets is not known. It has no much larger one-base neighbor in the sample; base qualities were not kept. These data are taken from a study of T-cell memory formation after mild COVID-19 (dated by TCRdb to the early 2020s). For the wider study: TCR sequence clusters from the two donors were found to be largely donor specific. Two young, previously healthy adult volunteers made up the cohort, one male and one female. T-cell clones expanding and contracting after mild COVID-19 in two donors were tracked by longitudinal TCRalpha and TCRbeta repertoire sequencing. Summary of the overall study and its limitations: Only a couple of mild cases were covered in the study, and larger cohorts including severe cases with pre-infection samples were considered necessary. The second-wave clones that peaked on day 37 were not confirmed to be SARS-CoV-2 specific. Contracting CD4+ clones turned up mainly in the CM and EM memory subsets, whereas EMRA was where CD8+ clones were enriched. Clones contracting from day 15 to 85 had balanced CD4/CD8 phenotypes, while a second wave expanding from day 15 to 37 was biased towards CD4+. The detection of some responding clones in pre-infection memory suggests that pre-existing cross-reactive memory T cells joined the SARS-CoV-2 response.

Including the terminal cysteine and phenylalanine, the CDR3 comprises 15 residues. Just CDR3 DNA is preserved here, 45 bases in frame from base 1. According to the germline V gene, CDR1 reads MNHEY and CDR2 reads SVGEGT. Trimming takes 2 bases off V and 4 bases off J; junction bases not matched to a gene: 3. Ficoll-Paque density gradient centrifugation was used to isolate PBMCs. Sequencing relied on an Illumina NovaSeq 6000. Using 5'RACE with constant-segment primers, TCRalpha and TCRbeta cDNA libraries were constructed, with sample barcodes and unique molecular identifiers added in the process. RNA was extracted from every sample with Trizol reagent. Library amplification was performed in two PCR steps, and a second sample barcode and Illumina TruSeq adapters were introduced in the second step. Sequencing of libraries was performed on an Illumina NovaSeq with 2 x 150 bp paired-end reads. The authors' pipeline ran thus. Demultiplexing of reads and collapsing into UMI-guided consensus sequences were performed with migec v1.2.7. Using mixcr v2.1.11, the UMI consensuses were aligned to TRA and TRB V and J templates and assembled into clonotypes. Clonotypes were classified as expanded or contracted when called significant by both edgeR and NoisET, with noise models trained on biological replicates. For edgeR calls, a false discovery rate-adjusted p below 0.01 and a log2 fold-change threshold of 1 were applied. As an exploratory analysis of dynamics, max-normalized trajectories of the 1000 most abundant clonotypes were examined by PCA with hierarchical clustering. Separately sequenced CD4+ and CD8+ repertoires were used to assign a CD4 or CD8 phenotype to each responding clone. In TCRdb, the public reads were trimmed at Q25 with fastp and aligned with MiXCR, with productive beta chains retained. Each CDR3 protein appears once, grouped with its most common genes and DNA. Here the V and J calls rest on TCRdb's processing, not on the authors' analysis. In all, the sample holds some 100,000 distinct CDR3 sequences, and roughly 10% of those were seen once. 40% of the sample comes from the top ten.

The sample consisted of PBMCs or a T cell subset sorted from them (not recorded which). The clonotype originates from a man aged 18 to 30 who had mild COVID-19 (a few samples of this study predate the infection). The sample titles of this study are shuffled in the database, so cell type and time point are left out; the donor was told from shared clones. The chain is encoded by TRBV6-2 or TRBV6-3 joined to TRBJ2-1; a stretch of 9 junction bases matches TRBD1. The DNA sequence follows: TGTGCCAGCAGTTACCTGGGACAGGGTTACAATGAGCAGTTCTTC. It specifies CASSYLGQGYNEQFF.